The entry below gives a single T cell receptor beta chain sequence along with its context. Its antigen remains unknown. V lost 7 bases to trimming and J lost 1 base, with 15 bases between them. Germline loops: CDR1 SNHLY, CDR2 FYNNEI. The CDR3 has 15 amino acids. The data were taken from a study of cytomegalovirus exposure and HLA in healthy donors. Sequencing was performed with immunoSEQ multiplex PCR; in TCRdb, only in-frame clones are kept and a portion is missing. This sample yields 300,000 to 450,000 clones, of which roughly 90% are seen a single time; under 0.95% belongs to the top ten. Study-level points and caveats: A classifier reportedly called cytomegalovirus status with high sensitivity and specificity.

Sequenced: PBMCs. The source of this sequence is a young woman in good health and CMV-seronegative. The genes are TRBV2 and TRBJ2-3, with D perhaps matching TRBD1 (6 bases). CDR3 sequence reads: CASMMGASGTDTQYF. The CDR3 nucleotides read TGTGCCAGCATGATGGGGGCCTCTGGCACAGATACGCAGTATTTT.